One and the same sample provided the 7 T cell receptor beta chains below, sequenced in a study of beta chain features in type 1 diabetes. Findings and caveats of the study: TCRB CDR3s were moderately but significantly shorter in Type 1 diabetes patients in all four CD4+ subsets.

Every bit of the isolated RNA underwent reverse transcription, so sequencing read expressed TCRB transcripts. Sequenced by immunoSEQ multiplex PCR; TCRdb stores in-frame clones only, minus some. This sample has a few hundred thousand clones, with approximately 15% found just once. No antigen has been identified for these receptors. The specimen sequenced was naive CD4+ T cells from blood. The source is a man younger than 35 with type 1 diabetes.

This clone appeared a few times. The chain uses TRBV7-2 and TRBJ2-4; TRBD2 matches 7 bases. With V trimmed by 4 bases and J by 8 bases, 8 bases remained unmatched. CDR1 and CDR2 (germline): SGHTA, FQGNSA. CDR3 length: 14 residues. CDR3 loop: CASSSGLVGDIQYF. In DNA, the CDR3 is TGTGCCAGCAGCTCAGGACTAGTAGGGGACATTCAGTACTTC.

CDR3 bases: TGTGCCTGGAGTCAACAGGGGATTGATCAGCCCCAGCATTTT. It yields the protein CAWSQQGIDQPQHF. The chain carries TRBV30 and TRBJ1-5, with TRBD1 matching over 7 bases. Germline lookup yields CDR1 GTSNPN and CDR2 SVGIG (reference sequence). V lost 2 bases and J lost 5; bases outside the gene matches: 6. The CDR3 totals 14 residues.

This clone has just a few counts. The chain recombines TRBV30 with TRBJ1-5; D may be TRBD1 (6 bases). CDR3 size: 13 residues. The V end lost 5 bases, the J end lost 5 bases, and 13 bases lay between the germline ends. Germline loops: CDR1 GTSNPN, CDR2 SVGIG (reference sequence). CDR3 DNA sequence: TGTGCCTGGGCGGACAGCCAAGATCAGCCCCAGCATTTT. Protein: CAWADSQDQPQHF. Complete variable domain (other parts from reference TRBV30 and TRBJ1-5): SQTIHQWPATLVQPVGSPLSLECTVEGTSNPNLYWYRQAAGRGLQLLFYSVGIGQISSEVPQNLSASRPQDRQFILSSKKLLLSDSGFYLCAWADSQDQPQHFGDGTRLSIL.

This clone was found a few times. The chain joins TRBV28 to TRBJ1-5, with 7 bases fitting TRBD1. CDR3 length: 13 residues. Germline-derived CDR1 and CDR2 are MDHEN and SYDVKM. Losses at the gene ends were 7 bases for V and 1 base for J; bases not matched to a gene: 1. This CDR3 is CASKTGSNQPQHF. The DNA for the CDR3 is TGTGCCAGCAAGACAGGGAGCAATCAGCCCCAGCATTTT.

This clone was seen more than once but under ten times. The chain recombines TRBV7-2 with TRBJ2-3; D uncertain. Germline V gives CDR1 SGHTA, CDR2 FQGNSA. Trimming pared 4 bases from V and 0 bases from J, leaving 11 bases between. The CDR3 length is 15 residues. The CDR3 here is CASSSRSTSTDTQYF. For the CDR3, the DNA is TGTGCCAGCAGCTCGCGTTCTACTAGCACAGATACGCAGTATTTT.

This clone was picked up a small number of times. The V call is TRBV5-1, the J call TRBJ1-4; 7 bases line up with TRBD1. V was clipped by 4 bases and J by 6 bases; unmatched bases: 6. Germline V gene sequence: CDR1 SGHRS, CDR2 YFSETQ. The CDR3 contains 14 residues. CDR3 in DNA: TGCGCCAGCAGCGGAGGGGGCAGCGATGAAAAACTGTTTTTT. Translated, it gives CASSGGGSDEKLFF.

This clone was seen a few times. The gene calls are TRBV13 and TRBJ2-4, with TRBD1 as a possible D gene (6 bases). V lost 5 bases to trimming and J lost 3 bases, with 14 bases between them. The CDR3 totals 15 residues. Germline V CDR1 and CDR2: PRHDT, FYEKMQ (reference sequence). CDR3 in amino acids: CASSLTGFDKNIQYF. The CDR3 DNA follows: TGTGCCAGCAGCCTAACAGGGTTCGACAAAAACATTCAGTACTTC.